The 19 T cell receptor beta chains in this list originate from one sample, sequenced in a study of T cell responses to AZD1222 COVID-19 vaccine. Only in-frame clones appear in the TCRdb table, and some are missing; sequencing was by immunoSEQ multiplex PCR. The table includes some 110,000 clones, roughly 84% detected once. The material sequenced was peripheral blood, taken on day 0 of AZD1222 vaccination. The receptors shown here come from an adult in good health.

This clone was counted once. The chain carries TRBV28 and TRBJ2-7; either TRBD1 or TRBD2 may fit D (5 bases each). V lost 6 bases and J lost 2, with 17 bases in between. CDR3 length: 15 residues. Germline V gene data show CDR1 as MDHEN and CDR2 as SYDVKM. CDR3 residues: CASRRGTKNAYEQYF. CDR3 nucleotides: TGTGCCAGCAGGCGAGGGACCAAGAACGCCTACGAGCAGTACTTC.

The chain combines TRBV7-9 with TRBJ2-2; a possible D gene is TRBD1 (6 bases). CDR1 SEHNR and CDR2 FQNEAQ come from the germline V gene (reference sequence). The CDR3 is 15 residues long. V lost 5 bases, J lost 3 bases, and 13 bases lay in between. CDR3 DNA sequence: TGTGCCAGCAGCCCACAGGGCTATGACACCGGGGAGCTGTTTTTT. Its protein product is CASSPQGYDTGELFF.

V gene TRBV27 combines with J gene TRBJ1-6; D is uncertain. Germline lookup yields CDR1 MNHEY and CDR2 SMNVEV (reference sequence). This CDR3 contains 14 residues. V lost 0 bases to trimming and J lost 10 bases, with 10 bases between them. The CDR3 protein is CASSLSAQRSPLHF. CDR3 in DNA: TGTGCCAGCAGTTTATCGGCCCAGAGGTCACCCCTCCACTTT.

The V gene is TRBV28, the J gene TRBJ2-1; D is unclear. The germline gives CDR1 MDHEN, CDR2 SYDVKM. V was clipped by 5 bases and J by 0 bases, with 8 bases between them. The CDR3 has 14 amino acids. CDR3 DNA sequence: TGTGCCAGCAGTCCCCTTAGCTCCTACAATGAGCAGTTCTTC. Translating it yields CASSPLSSYNEQFF.

The chain uses TRBV5-1 and TRBJ1-1; D is ambiguous. V was trimmed by 5 bases and J by 0 bases, leaving 8 bases between them. Germline values: CDR1 SGHRS, CDR2 YFSETQ. The CDR3 has 13 amino acids. CDR3 coding DNA: TGCGCCAGCAGTCCTCAGATGAACACTGAAGCTTTCTTT. Its protein is CASSPQMNTEAFF.

The rearrangement links TRBV11-2 to TRBJ1-5; no clear D. The germline V and J ends were trimmed by 0 bases and 4 bases, with 4 bases remaining between them. The CDR3 has 13 amino acids. Germline-derived CDR1 and CDR2 are SGHAT and FQNNGV. CDR3 nucleotides: TGTGCCAGCAGCTTAGAACAGAATCAGCCCCAGCATTTT. Translated, it gives CASSLEQNQPQHF.

The V and J genes are TRBV19 and TRBJ2-1, with 12 positions matching TRBD1. The germline V gene encodes CDR1 LNHDA and CDR2 SQIVND (reference sequence). This CDR3 is built from 15 residues. The J segment lost 7 bases and the V segment lost 6 bases, leaving 7 bases of the junction unmatched. CDR3: CASSPRDRGLNEQFF. CDR3 in DNA: TGTGCCAGTAGCCCTCGGGACAGGGGGCTTAATGAGCAGTTCTTC.

This clone was counted between two and nine times. A read error may produce the germline difference seen at one junction end. The chain couples TRBV7-3 to TRBJ2-1, with TRBD1 as a possible D gene (6 bases). Germline V CDR1 and CDR2: SGHTA, FQGTGA. The CDR3 covers 12 residues. The CDR3 region has the DNA TGTGCCAGCAGCGTAACAGGGTCTGAGCAGTTCTTC. It translates to CASSVTGSEQFF.

The chain employs TRBV19 and TRBJ1-1; D might be TRBD1 (5 bases). Trimming shortened V by 1 base and J by 10 bases, and 10 bases separated the two germline ends. The CDR3 is 12 residues long. Germline lookup yields CDR1 LNHDA and CDR2 SQIVND (reference sequence). The CDR3 nucleotides are TGTGCCAGTAGTATAGTTGGGACCGGAGCTTTCTTT. This codes for CASSIVGTGAFF. The entire variable domain, with the rest obtained from reference TRBV19 and TRBJ1-1, is as follows: DGGITQSPKYLFRKEGQNVTLSCEQNLNHDAMYWYRQDPGQGLRLIYYSQIVNDFQKGDIAEGYSVSREKKESFPLTVTSAQKNPTAFYLCASSIVGTGAFFGQGTRLTVV.

The V gene is TRBV11-2, the J gene TRBJ2-3; TRBD2 matches 10 bases. The trim removed 6 bases at V and 7 bases at J, leaving 13 bases unmatched. CDR3 size: 16 residues. The germline CDR1 and CDR2 sequences are SGHAT and FQNNGV. The CDR3 loop is CASSRTSGSLGYTQYF. In DNA form, the CDR3 reads TGTGCCAGCAGTCGGACTAGCGGTTCGCTCGGCTATACGCAGTATTTT.

The rearrangement uses TRBV6-1 and TRBJ2-7; D call uncertain. The CDR3 runs 14 residues. The germline V and J ends were trimmed by 6 bases and 7 bases, with 19 bases remaining between them. From germline, CDR1 is MNHNS and CDR2 SASEGT. CDR3 sequence: CASSFMDGKREQYF. The CDR3 bases are TGTGCCAGCAGCTTCATGGACGGTAAGAGGGAGCAGTACTTC.

The rearrangement links TRBV3-1 (or the pseudogene TRBV3-2) to TRBJ2-7; TRBD2 agrees at 8 bases. CDR3 length: 14 amino acids. The ends lost 3 bases at V and 2 bases at J; junction bases unmatched: 3. CDR1 is LGHDT, CDR2 YNNKEL, per germline (reference sequence). CDR3 sequence reads: CASSHTGGAYEQYF. CDR3 sequence (DNA): TGTGCCAGCAGCCATACGGGGGGGGCCTACGAGCAGTACTTC.

The chain links TRBV5-1 to TRBJ2-3, with TRBD2 identical over 9 bases. The CDR3 is made up of 16 amino acids. The germline gives CDR1 SGHRS, CDR2 YFSETQ. V lost 3 bases and J lost 4; bases outside the gene matches: 9. The CDR3 region has the DNA TGCGCCAGCAGCTATTTTAGCGGGAGAGGGGCAGATACGCAGTATTTT. Translating gives CASSYFSGRGADTQYF.

The chain uses TRBV7-2 and TRBJ2-7, with 8 bases matching TRBD1. The junction had 4 bases not matched to a gene; V was cut back by 4 bases and J by 5 bases. The length of the CDR3 is 13 residues. Germline-derived CDR1 and CDR2 are SGHTA and FQGNSA. Written as DNA, the CDR3 is TGTGCCAGCAGCTGGGACAGGTACGACGAGCAGTACTTC. It specifies CASSWDRYDEQYF.

This chain connects TRBV7-2 to TRBJ1-5, with a possible D match to TRBD1 (5 bases). Deletions cut 6 bases from V and 4 bases from J, with 10 bases between. Germline CDR1 reads SGHTA; CDR2 reads FQGNSA. The CDR3 is made up of 13 amino acids. CDR3 amino acids: CASSRGFNQPQHF. The CDR3 DNA reads as TGTGCCAGCAGTCGGGGCTTTAATCAGCCCCAGCATTTT.

The chain couples TRBV5-5 to TRBJ2-3, with unresolved D. Germline CDR1 SGHKS, CDR2 YYEKEE (reference sequence). Trimming pared 1 base from V and 1 base from J, leaving 16 bases between. The CDR3 runs 17 residues. CDR3 in amino acids: CASSLFGRSGGTDTQYF. CDR3 nucleotide sequence: TGTGCCAGCAGCTTGTTCGGCAGGTCTGGAGGCACAGATACGCAGTATTTT.

The V call is TRBV18, the J call TRBJ2-7; 10 bases align to TRBD2. V trimming: 6 bases; J trimming: 7 bases; junction bases outside the gene matches: 6. CDR1 KGHSH and CDR2 LQKENI come from the germline V gene. CDR3 length: 13 residues. CDR3 DNA sequence: TGTGCCAGCTCGAGAACTAGCGGGATTGAGCAGTACTTC. Translated: CASSRTSGIEQYF.

This clone occurred a few times. V is TRBV7-8 and J is TRBJ1-1, with D perhaps matching TRBD1 (5 bases). The ends were cut back, 2 bases at V and 0 bases at J, with 19 bases in the middle. The V gene's germline CDR1 is SGHVS and CDR2 FQNEAQ. The CDR3 has 18 amino acids. Here the CDR3 reads CASSLSARAAGLNTEAFF. In nucleotides, the CDR3 is TGTGCCAGCAGCTTAAGTGCCAGGGCCGCGGGGTTGAACACTGAAGCTTTCTTT.

J is TRBJ2-5 and V is TRBV24-1, with 12 bases identical to TRBD1. Germline V CDR1 and CDR2: KGHDR, SFDVKD. Trimming took 3 bases from V and 5 from J; bases not matched to a gene: 6. The CDR3 runs 16 residues. CDR3 sequence: CATSDPGQGAGETQYF. In DNA form, the CDR3 reads TGTGCCACCAGTGATCCGGGACAGGGGGCAGGGGAGACCCAGTACTTC.